A single sample gave rise to the 15 T cell receptor beta chains below, sequenced in a study of quantifying T cell responses using KT2 cells. Study as a whole: TCR alpha and beta constant-region primers primed reverse transcription of RNA.

The cDNA 3' end received a ligated oligonucleotide with a UMI. An equimolar mix of RC1.1 and RC1.2 primed the beta chain across TRBC1 and TRBC2. MiXCR, applied by TCRdb to the UMI-ligation and nested PCR reads, yields one record per CDR3 protein. This table has tens of thousands of distinct CDR3 sequences, roughly 8% appearing once. The sample comprised PBMCs spiked with cells of the T cell clone KT2. The source is a human donor.

Only a few counts were recorded for this clonotype. The gene calls are TRBV5-1 and TRBJ2-1, with TRBD2 matching 8 bases. The V segment lost 2 bases and the J segment 3 bases; nucleotides outside the gene matches: 4. CDR1 and CDR2 (germline): SGHRS, YFSETQ. The CDR3 totals 15 residues. The DNA of the CDR3 is TGCGCCAGCAGCTTTTCCAGCGGGAGCTACAATGAGCAGTTCTTC. This translates into CASSFSSGSYNEQFF.

This clonotype is judged medium-sized. The V gene is TRBV29-1, the J gene TRBJ1-5; D is unclear. Germline values: CDR1 SQVTM, CDR2 ANQGSEA. The CDR3 length is 14 residues. V was trimmed by 8 bases and J by 2 bases, leaving 16 bases between them. CDR3 amino acids: CSTAEGLGNQPQHF. DNA for the CDR3: TGCAGCACTGCGGAGGGATTGGGCAATCAGCCCCAGCATTTT.

This clonotype was detected ten times or more. This chain joins TRBV20-1 and TRBJ2-4; D possibly corresponds to TRBD2 (6 bases). V was shortened by 3 bases and J by 1 base, with 10 bases between the two germline ends. Germline lookup yields CDR1 DFQATT and CDR2 SNEGSKA (reference sequence). This CDR3 region has 14 residues. The CDR3 coding sequence is TGCAGTGCTAGTTCGGGGGTGGCCAAAAACATTCAGTACTTC. Its protein product is CSASSGVAKNIQYF.

This chain joins TRBV6-4 and TRBJ2-7; D possibly corresponds to TRBD1 (6 bases). Per germline, CDR1 MRHNA and CDR2 SNTAGT. Trimming pared 5 bases from V and 2 bases from J, leaving 13 bases between. CDR3 length: 14 residues. The CDR3 region is CASSRGQRPYEQYF. The CDR3 DNA sequence: TGTGCCAGCAGTCGTGGACAGAGACCCTACGAGCAGTACTTC.

The chain recombines TRBV20-1 with TRBJ2-1; 11 bases match TRBD2. Germline values: CDR1 DFQATT, CDR2 SNEGSKA (reference sequence). The trim removed 6 bases at V and 9 bases at J, leaving 22 bases unmatched. There are 18 residues in the CDR3. The CDR3 loop is CSARLPADIAGGRSEQFF. DNA of the CDR3: TGCAGTGCCCGACTCCCCGCAGATATAGCGGGGGGGCGAAGTGAGCAGTTCTTC.

In its sample, this clonotype was seen a few times. The chain employs TRBV28 and TRBJ2-7, with 8 bases matching TRBD1. The CDR3 is made up of 16 amino acids. Trimming removed 6 bases from V and 1 base from J; junction bases left unmatched: 11. Germline CDR1 is MDHEN and CDR2 is SYDVKM. The CDR3 DNA reads TGTGCCAGCAGCATGGACAGGGAAGTTAGTTCCTACGAGCAGTACTTC. Translation: CASSMDREVSSYEQYF.

In this sample, this clonotype turned up many times. The gene calls are TRBV29-1 and TRBJ2-5; 12 positions agree with TRBD2. With 4 bases clipped from V and 5 bases from J, the junction kept 5 bases outside the gene matches. The CDR3 totals 14 residues. The germline CDR1 and CDR2 sequences are SQVTM and ANQGSEA. CDR3: CSVGGLAGWETQYF. CDR3 DNA sequence: TGCAGCGTTGGGGGACTAGCGGGTTGGGAGACCCAGTACTTC.

This clonotype has more than one count but fewer than ten. The chain combines TRBV7-2 with TRBJ2-3, with D unclear. The V and J ends lost 2 bases and 2 bases respectively, with 2 bases between them. This CDR3 spans 12 amino acids. CDR1 and CDR2 (germline): SGHTA, FQGNSA. CDR3 loop: CASSLYTDTQYF. The CDR3 DNA reads TGTGCCAGCAGCTTATACACAGATACGCAGTATTTT.

The sample holds a few counts of this clonotype. The V call is TRBV7-6, the J call TRBJ2-5, with 10 bases identical to TRBD2. Germline V gene lookup returns CDR1 SGHVS and CDR2 FNYEAQ. Trimming took 5 bases from V and 4 from J; bases not matched to a gene: 10. This CDR3 is 16 amino acids long. The CDR3 sequence is CASSPLGAGGGETQYF. The CDR3 bases are TGTGCCAGCAGCCCTTTAGGAGCGGGAGGGGGAGAGACCCAGTACTTC.

This clonotype came up many times. The V call is TRBV6-6, the J call TRBJ2-7, with D hard to call. Germline V gene sequence: CDR1 MNHNY, CDR2 SVGAGI (reference sequence). Trimming cost V 7 bases and J 5 bases, with 27 bases left between them. The CDR3 spans 17 residues. CDR3 nucleotides: TGTGCCAGCACCCCCGGCTGGATTGGATCCTCCGGCCACGAGCAGTACTTC. Translation: CASTPGWIGSSGHEQYF.

The chain uses TRBV12-3 or TRBV12-4 and TRBJ1-6, with a weak D call TRBD1 (5 bases). The CDR3 sequence is 16 residues long. V lost 6 bases and J 0 bases, leaving 12 bases between the germline ends. DNA of the CDR3: TGTGCCAGCAGACAGGACGGCGGCTCCTATAATTCACCCCTCCACTTT. It is translated as CASRQDGGSYNSPLHF.

The sample holds a few counts of this clonotype. The chain employs TRBV19 and TRBJ2-3; D unresolved. Germline assignment: CDR1 LNHDA and CDR2 SQIVND (reference sequence). The CDR3 is 13 residues long. Between the trimmed V and J ends, which lost 0 bases and 7 bases, there was a span of 8 bases. Written as DNA, the CDR3 is TGTGCCAGTAGTATAGATAGGGTCAATACGCAGTATTTT. Translating it yields CASSIDRVNTQYF.

The chain links TRBV4-1 to TRBJ1-4; tentatively, D is TRBD1 (5 bases). Trimming shortened V by 3 bases and J by 5 bases, and 10 bases separated the two germline ends. Germline V gene data show CDR1 as MGHRA and CDR2 as YSYEKL. The CDR3 is 14 residues long. DNA of the CDR3: TGCGCCAGCAGCCACGGGGCCATAAATGAAAAACTGTTTTTT. This gives the protein CASSHGAINEKLFF.

This clonotype turned up a few times. The chain recombines TRBV29-1 with TRBJ2-7; 8 bases map to TRBD1. The CDR3 contains 13 residues. Germline CDR1 is SQVTM and CDR2 is ANQGSEA. Germline trimming cut 7 bases from V and 4 bases from J; bases unmatched to any gene: 9. CDR3 in amino acids: CSAATGENYEQYF. The CDR3 DNA reads as TGCAGCGCCGCGACAGGGGAGAATTACGAGCAGTACTTC.

This chain links TRBV6-6 with TRBJ1-3; a weak D match, TRBD1 (5 bases). V lost 4 bases to trimming and J lost 0 bases, with 16 bases between them. The CDR3 runs 17 residues. Germline CDR1 is MNHNY and CDR2 is SVGAGI (reference sequence). The CDR3 DNA is TGTGCCAGCAGTTCCGCGACAGCTTATAACTCTGGAAACACCATATATTTT. It yields the protein CASSSATAYNSGNTIYF.